This T cell receptor (beta chain) was sequenced for a study of CD8 T cells in Susac syndrome. Reverse transcription of about 0.45 to 1 ug RNA was carried out with random hexamers. With immunoSEQ multiplex PCR, TCR beta CDR3 was amplified across 54 Vbeta and 13 Jbeta. Each CDR3 protein is one row after TCRdb ran MiXCR on the immunoSEQ multiplex PCR reads. The sample lists over 100,000 distinct CDR3 sequences, about 96% seen once, with more than 0.08% in the top ten. This CDR3 has 16 residues. In germline, CDR1 is LGHNA, CDR2 YNFKEQ. V gave up 1 base and J gave up 5 bases; unmatched junction bases: 6. In blood CD8+ and CD4+ T cells, TCR beta underwent sequencing. Controls were age- and sex-matched healthy donors. TEMRA cells underwent FACS enrichment and CD8+ and CD4+ T cells underwent negative isolation.

V is TRBV4-2 and J is TRBJ2-7; 12 bases are a match to TRBD2. The sequence came from a human donor in good health. The source material was CD4+ T cells from PBMCs. For the CDR3, the DNA is TGTGCCAGCAGCCAAGGTGGGACTAGCGGGCCTGACGAGCAGTACTTC. It specifies CASSQGGTSGPDEQYF.